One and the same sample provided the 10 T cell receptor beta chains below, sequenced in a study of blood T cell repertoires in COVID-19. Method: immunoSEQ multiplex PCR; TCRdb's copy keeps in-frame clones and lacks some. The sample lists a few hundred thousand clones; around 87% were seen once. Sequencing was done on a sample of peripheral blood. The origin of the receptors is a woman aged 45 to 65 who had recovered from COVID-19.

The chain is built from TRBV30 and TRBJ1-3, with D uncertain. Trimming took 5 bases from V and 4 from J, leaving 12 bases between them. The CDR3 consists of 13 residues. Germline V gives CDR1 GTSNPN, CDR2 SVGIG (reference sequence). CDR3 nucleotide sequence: TGTGCCTGGGCCATACACGGGGGAAACACCATATATTTT. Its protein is CAWAIHGGNTIYF.

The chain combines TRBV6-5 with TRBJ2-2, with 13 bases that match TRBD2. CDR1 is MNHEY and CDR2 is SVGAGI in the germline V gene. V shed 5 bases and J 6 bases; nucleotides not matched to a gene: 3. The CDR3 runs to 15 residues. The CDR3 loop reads CASSTSGGASGELFF. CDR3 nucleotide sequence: TGTGCCAGCAGTACTAGCGGGGGGGCCTCCGGGGAGCTGTTTTTT.

The CDR3 sequence is CASTPGGANGYTF. DNA for the CDR3: TGTGCCAGCACTCCGGGGGGGGCAAATGGCTACACCTTC. The chain carries TRBV28 and TRBJ1-2, with a weak D call TRBD1 (6 bases). V was pared by 7 bases and J by 6 bases, with 15 bases between. CDR3 length: 13 amino acids. Germline-derived CDR1 and CDR2 are MDHEN and SYDVKM.

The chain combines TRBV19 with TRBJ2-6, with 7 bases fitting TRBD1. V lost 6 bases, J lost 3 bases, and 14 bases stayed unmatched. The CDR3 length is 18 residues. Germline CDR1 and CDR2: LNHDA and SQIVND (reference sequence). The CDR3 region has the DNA TGTGCCAGTAGCCGGGACAGTTCCCTTTGGTATGGGGCCAACGTCCTGACTTTC. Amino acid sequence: CASSRDSSLWYGANVLTF.

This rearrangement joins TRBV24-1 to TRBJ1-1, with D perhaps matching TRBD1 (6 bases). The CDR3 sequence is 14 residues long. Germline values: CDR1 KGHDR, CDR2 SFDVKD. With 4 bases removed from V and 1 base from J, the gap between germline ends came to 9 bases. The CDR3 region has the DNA TGTGCCACCAGTGAGGGGACACCGAACACTGAAGCTTTCTTT. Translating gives CATSEGTPNTEAFF.

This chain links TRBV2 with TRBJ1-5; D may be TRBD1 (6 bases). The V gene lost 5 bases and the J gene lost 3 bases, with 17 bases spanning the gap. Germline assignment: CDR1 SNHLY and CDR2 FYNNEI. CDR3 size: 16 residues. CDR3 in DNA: TGTGCCAGCAGTAAATCAAGGGCAGGGGACAATCAGCCCCAGCATTTT. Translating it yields CASSKSRAGDNQPQHF.

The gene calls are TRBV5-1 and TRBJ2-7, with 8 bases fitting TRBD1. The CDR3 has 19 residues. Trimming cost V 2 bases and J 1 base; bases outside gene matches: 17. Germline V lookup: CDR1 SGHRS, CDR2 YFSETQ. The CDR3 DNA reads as TGCGCCAGCAGCTTTTTCTTCGGGCTGCCAGGGGGCGATTCCTACGAGCAGTACTTC. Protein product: CASSFFFGLPGGDSYEQYF.

DNA for the CDR3: TGTGCCAGCAGTTTTGGACATAAGAACACTGAAGCTTTCTTT. It is translated as CASSFGHKNTEAFF. The J gene is TRBJ1-1, the V gene TRBV28; D is possibly TRBD1 (5 bases). V lost 3 bases and J 1 base, leaving 9 bases between the germline ends. Germline values: CDR1 MDHEN, CDR2 SYDVKM. The CDR3 spans 14 residues.

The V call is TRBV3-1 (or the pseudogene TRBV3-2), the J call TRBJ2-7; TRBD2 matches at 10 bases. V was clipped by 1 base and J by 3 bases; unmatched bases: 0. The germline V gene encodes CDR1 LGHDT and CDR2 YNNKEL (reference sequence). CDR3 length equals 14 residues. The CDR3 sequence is CASSQVAGGYEQYF. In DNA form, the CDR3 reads TGTGCCAGCAGCCAAGTAGCGGGAGGCTACGAGCAGTACTTC.

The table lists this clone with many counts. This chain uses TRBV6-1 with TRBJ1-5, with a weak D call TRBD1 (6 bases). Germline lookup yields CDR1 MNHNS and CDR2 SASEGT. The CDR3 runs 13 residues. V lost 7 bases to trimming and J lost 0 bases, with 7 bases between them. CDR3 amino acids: CASTGDSNQPQHF. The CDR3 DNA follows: TGTGCCAGCACAGGGGATAGCAATCAGCCCCAGCATTTT.